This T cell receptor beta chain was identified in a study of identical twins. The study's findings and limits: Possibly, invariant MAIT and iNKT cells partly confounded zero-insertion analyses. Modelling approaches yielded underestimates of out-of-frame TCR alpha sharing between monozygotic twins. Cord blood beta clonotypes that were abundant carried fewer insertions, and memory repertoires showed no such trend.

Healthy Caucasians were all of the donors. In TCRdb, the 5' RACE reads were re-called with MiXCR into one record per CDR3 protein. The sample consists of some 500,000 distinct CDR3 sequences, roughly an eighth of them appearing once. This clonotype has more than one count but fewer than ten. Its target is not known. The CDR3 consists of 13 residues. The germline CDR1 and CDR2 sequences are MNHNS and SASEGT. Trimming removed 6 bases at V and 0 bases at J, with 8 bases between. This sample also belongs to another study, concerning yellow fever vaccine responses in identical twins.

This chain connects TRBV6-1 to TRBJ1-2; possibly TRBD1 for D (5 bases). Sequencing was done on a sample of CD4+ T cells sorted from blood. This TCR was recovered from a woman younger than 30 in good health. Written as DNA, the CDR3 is TGTGCCAGCAGGAGAGGGGCTAACTATGGCTACACCTTC. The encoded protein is CASRRGANYGYTF.